This is a list of T cell receptor beta chains from one sample in a study of blood T cell repertoires in COVID-19. Method: immunoSEQ multiplex PCR; TCRdb's copy keeps in-frame clones and lacks some. The data contain some 240,000 clones, approximately 78% of them seen just once; the ten biggest clones take up roughly 12%. What was sequenced was peripheral blood. The receptors shown here come from a woman aged 55-69 years with active or convalescent COVID-19. The CDR3 runs from the conserved cysteine through the conserved F or W. The D gene is left open where the match is weak. Clone size, where shown, is once, few, many, or a class for clones that have expanded.

J gene: TRBJ1-6; V gene: TRBV7-2; clone size: once; D gene: NA; CDR3 protein: CASSLALTALNSPLHF; CDR3 DNA: TGTGCCAGCAGCCTCGCTCTAACAGCTCTAAATTCACCCCTCCACTTT
J gene: TRBJ2-7; V gene: TRBV5-1; clone size: few; D gene: NA; CDR3 protein: CASSLQGGPYEQYF; CDR3 DNA: TGCGCCAGCAGCTTGCAGGGAGGACCCTACGAGCAGTACTTC
J gene: TRBJ1-6; V gene: TRBV2; clone size: once; D gene: TRBD1; CDR3 protein: CARRTGAYSPLHF; CDR3 DNA: TGTGCCCGACGGACAGGGGCTTATTCACCCCTCCACTTT
J gene: TRBJ1-4; V gene: TRBV29-1; clone size: NA; D gene: TRBD1; CDR3 protein: CSVGQGANEKLFF; CDR3 DNA: TGCAGCGTTGGGCAGGGGGCTAATGAAAAACTGTTTTTT
J gene: TRBJ2-1; V gene: TRBV12-5; clone size: NA; D gene: NA; CDR3 protein: CASGLTPGPFNEQFF; CDR3 DNA: TGTGCTAGTGGTTTGACGCCGGGTCCCTTTAATGAGCAGTTCTTC
J gene: TRBJ2-7; V gene: TRBV27; clone size: NA; D gene: TRBD1; CDR3 protein: CASKTGSYEQYF; CDR3 DNA: TGTGCCAGCAAGACAGGGAGCTACGAGCAGTACTTC
J gene: TRBJ2-7; V gene: TRBV7-3; clone size: few; D gene: NA; CDR3 protein: CASSLEGGETYEQYF; CDR3 DNA: TGTGCCAGCAGCTTAGAGGGCGGGGAGACCTACGAGCAGTACTTC
J gene: TRBJ1-5; V gene: TRBV7-9; clone size: NA; D gene: NA; CDR3 protein: CASSIDSLKPQHF; CDR3 DNA: TGTGCCAGCAGCATTGACAGCCTTAAGCCCCAGCATTTT
J gene: TRBJ2-7; V gene: TRBV7-2; clone size: NA; D gene: NA; CDR3 protein: CASSLEHHDSYEQYF; CDR3 DNA: TGTGCCAGCAGCTTAGAACATCACGACAGTTACGAGCAGTACTTC
J gene: TRBJ2-5; V gene: TRBV7-6; clone size: NA; D gene: NA; CDR3 protein: CASSRRSQETQYF; CDR3 DNA: TGTGCCAGCAGCCGGAGAAGCCAAGAGACCCAGTACTTC
J gene: TRBJ2-7; V gene: TRBV6-1; clone size: NA; D gene: NA; CDR3 protein: CASSEFPAYEQYF; CDR3 DNA: TGTGCCAGCAGTGAATTCCCTGCCTACGAGCAGTACTTC
J gene: TRBJ1-4; V gene: TRBV11-2; clone size: once; D gene: NA; CDR3 protein: CASSYQGRATNEKLFF; CDR3 DNA: TGTGCCAGCAGCTATCAGGGAAGGGCAACTAATGAAAAACTGTTTTTT
J gene: TRBJ2-2; V gene: TRBV19; clone size: NA; D gene: TRBD1; CDR3 protein: CASSTPRTGGTGELFF; CDR3 DNA: TGTGCCAGTAGTACCCCTAGGACAGGGGGCACCGGGGAGCTGTTTTTT
J gene: TRBJ2-5; V gene: TRBV14; clone size: once; D gene: NA; CDR3 protein: CASSLLGQETQYF; CDR3 DNA: TGTGCCAGCAGCTTACTAGGGCAAGAGACCCAGTACTTC
J gene: TRBJ2-4; V gene: TRBV20-1; clone size: NA; D gene: NA; CDR3 protein: CSASVGQINIQYF; CDR3 DNA: TGCAGTGCTAGTGTCGGACAGATCAACATTCAGTACTTC
J gene: TRBJ2-7; V gene: TRBV25-1; clone size: NA; D gene: TRBD1; CDR3 protein: CASSESGTGGLYEQYF; CDR3 DNA: TGTGCCAGCAGTGAATCGGGGACAGGGGGCTTGTACGAGCAGTACTTC
J gene: TRBJ1-3; V gene: TRBV3-1/TRBV3-2; clone size: NA; D gene: NA; CDR3 protein: CASSQAGTGNTIYF; CDR3 DNA: TGTGCCAGCAGCCAAGCAGGGACTGGAAACACCATATATTTT
J gene: TRBJ1-1; V gene: TRBV12-3/TRBV12-4; clone size: NA; D gene: NA; CDR3 protein: CASSSGWGTEAFF; CDR3 DNA: TGTGCCAGCAGTTCGGGGTGGGGCACTGAAGCTTTCTTT
J gene: TRBJ1-2; V gene: TRBV18; clone size: NA; D gene: NA; CDR3 protein: CASSPDTLYGYTF; CDR3 DNA: TGTGCCAGCTCACCGGACACCCTCTATGGCTACACCTTC
J gene: TRBJ1-5; V gene: TRBV12-3/TRBV12-4; clone size: NA; D gene: NA; CDR3 protein: CASSLGEGQPQHF; CDR3 DNA: TGTGCCAGCAGTTTAGGGGAGGGACAGCCCCAGCATTTT
J gene: TRBJ2-3; V gene: TRBV4-1; clone size: NA; D gene: TRBD2; CDR3 protein: CASAAGGGGDTQYF; CDR3 DNA: TGCGCCAGTGCGGCCGGCGGGGGGGGCGATACGCAGTATTTT
J gene: TRBJ1-2; V gene: TRBV5-6; clone size: NA; D gene: NA; CDR3 protein: CASSFGQGYRGYTF; CDR3 DNA: TGTGCCAGCAGCTTCGGGCAGGGGTATCGTGGCTACACCTTC
J gene: TRBJ1-1; V gene: TRBV27; clone size: once; D gene: NA; CDR3 protein: CASGVYPAGQSNTEAFF; CDR3 DNA: TGTGCCAGCGGAGTCTACCCCGCGGGGCAGTCGAACACTGAAGCTTTCTTT
J gene: TRBJ2-7; V gene: TRBV7-2; clone size: NA; D gene: NA; CDR3 protein: CASSHSPPSSPPSYEQYF; CDR3 DNA: TGTGCCAGCAGCCACAGTCCCCCAAGTTCTCCCCCCTCCTACGAGCAGTACTTC
J gene: TRBJ2-1; V gene: TRBV6-2/TRBV6-3; clone size: NA; D gene: NA; CDR3 protein: CASSYAVRGRDNEQFF; CDR3 DNA: TGTGCCAGCAGTTACGCAGTCCGGGGTCGGGACAATGAGCAGTTCTTC
J gene: TRBJ1-5; V gene: TRBV30; clone size: NA; D gene: TRBD1; CDR3 protein: CAWSSSRTGAQPQHF; CDR3 DNA: TGTGCCTGGAGCTCTTCTAGGACAGGGGCTCAGCCCCAGCATTTT
J gene: TRBJ2-5; V gene: TRBV30; clone size: NA; D gene: NA; CDR3 protein: CAWSVVWGETQYF; CDR3 DNA: TGTGCCTGGAGTGTCGTCTGGGGCGAGACCCAGTACTTC
J gene: TRBJ2-6; V gene: TRBV2; clone size: few; D gene: NA; CDR3 protein: CASSHREPGANVLTF; CDR3 DNA: TGTGCCAGCAGTCACAGGGAACCTGGGGCCAACGTCCTGACTTTC
J gene: TRBJ1-2; V gene: TRBV3-1/TRBV3-2; clone size: NA; D gene: NA; CDR3 protein: CASSPSGAGGYTF; CDR3 DNA: TGTGCCAGCAGCCCCTCAGGGGCGGGTGGCTACACCTTC
J gene: TRBJ1-2; V gene: TRBV12-5; clone size: NA; D gene: TRBD1; CDR3 protein: CASGFLDRNYGYTF; CDR3 DNA: TGTGCTAGTGGTTTTTTGGACAGGAACTATGGCTACACCTTC
J gene: TRBJ1-2; V gene: TRBV4-2; clone size: NA; D gene: NA; CDR3 protein: CASSQGESLSIYGYTF; CDR3 DNA: TGTGCCAGCAGCCAAGGCGAGAGTCTGTCGATCTATGGCTACACCTTC
J gene: TRBJ2-1; V gene: TRBV5-1; clone size: NA; D gene: NA; CDR3 protein: CASSVSINEQFF; CDR3 DNA: TGCGCCAGCAGCGTTAGTATAAATGAGCAGTTCTTC
J gene: TRBJ1-6; V gene: TRBV10-3; clone size: NA; D gene: NA; CDR3 protein: CATREEGSSLHF; CDR3 DNA: TGTGCCACACGAGAGGAGGGCAGTTCCCTCCACTTT
J gene: TRBJ1-5; V gene: TRBV11-3; clone size: NA; D gene: TRBD1; CDR3 protein: CASSLDRDSYSNQPQHF; CDR3 DNA: TGTGCCAGCAGCTTAGATCGGGACAGTTATAGCAATCAGCCCCAGCATTTT
J gene: TRBJ2-7; V gene: TRBV2; clone size: NA; D gene: TRBD1; CDR3 protein: CASTATGELDEQYF; CDR3 DNA: TGTGCCAGCACCGCAACAGGGGAATTGGACGAGCAGTACTTC
J gene: TRBJ1-1; V gene: TRBV4-1; clone size: NA; D gene: TRBD1; CDR3 protein: CASSQNRARGRNTEAFF; CDR3 DNA: TGCGCCAGCAGCCAGAACCGGGCGAGGGGGCGAAACACTGAAGCTTTCTTT
J gene: TRBJ2-1; V gene: TRBV11-3; clone size: NA; D gene: NA; CDR3 protein: CASSLDRWEQFF; CDR3 DNA: TGTGCCAGCAGCTTAGATCGGTGGGAGCAGTTCTTC
J gene: TRBJ1-6; V gene: TRBV27; clone size: NA; D gene: TRBD1; CDR3 protein: CASSSTGFDSPLHF; CDR3 DNA: TGTGCCAGCAGTTCGACAGGGTTCGATTCACCCCTCCACTTT
J gene: TRBJ2-5; V gene: TRBV27; clone size: NA; D gene: TRBD2; CDR3 protein: CASSFNSGAWKTQYF; CDR3 DNA: TGTGCCAGCAGTTTCAACAGCGGGGCCTGGAAGACCCAGTACTTC
J gene: TRBJ2-1; V gene: TRBV30; clone size: NA; D gene: TRBD2; CDR3 protein: CAWSWGGTYNEQFF; CDR3 DNA: TGTGCCTGGAGTTGGGGAGGGACCTACAATGAGCAGTTCTTC
J gene: TRBJ1-1; V gene: TRBV6-1; clone size: NA; D gene: NA; CDR3 protein: CASSEGGGVGTEAFF; CDR3 DNA: TGTGCCAGCAGTGAAGGGGGCGGGGTGGGCACTGAAGCTTTCTTT
J gene: TRBJ2-7; V gene: TRBV21-1; clone size: NA; D gene: NA; CDR3 protein: CASSKEEIPGLGPYEQYF; CDR3 DNA: TGTGCCAGCAGCAAAGAAGAGATTCCGGGACTGGGGCCCTACGAGCAGTACTTC
J gene: TRBJ1-2; V gene: TRBV5-4; clone size: NA; D gene: NA; CDR3 protein: CASSLSGVGVGGYTF; CDR3 DNA: TGTGCCAGCAGCTTATCGGGGGTTGGTGTGGGTGGCTACACCTTC
J gene: TRBJ2-2; V gene: TRBV6-1; clone size: few; D gene: NA; CDR3 protein: CASSEQLTGGPGELFF; CDR3 DNA: TGTGCCAGCAGTGAACAACTTACAGGTGGTCCCGGGGAGCTGTTTTTT
J gene: TRBJ2-7; V gene: TRBV6-5; clone size: NA; D gene: NA; CDR3 protein: CASSSPLVGYEQYF; CDR3 DNA: TGTGCCAGCAGTTCCCCTCTAGTCGGCTACGAGCAGTACTTC
J gene: TRBJ2-1; V gene: TRBV4-1; clone size: NA; D gene: NA; CDR3 protein: CASSQGNRGSNNEQFF; CDR3 DNA: TGCGCCAGCAGCCAAGGTAATCGGGGGAGCAACAATGAGCAGTTCTTC
J gene: TRBJ2-3; V gene: TRBV11-2; clone size: NA; D gene: TRBD2; CDR3 protein: CASTPTGTRWTDTQYF; CDR3 DNA: TGTGCCAGCACCCCAACAGGGACTAGATGGACAGATACGCAGTATTTT
J gene: TRBJ1-5; V gene: TRBV19; clone size: NA; D gene: TRBD1; CDR3 protein: CASSTPTGGNQPQHF; CDR3 DNA: TGTGCCAGTAGTACGCCGACAGGGGGCAATCAGCCCCAGCATTTT
J gene: TRBJ1-6; V gene: TRBV19; clone size: NA; D gene: NA; CDR3 protein: CASLPRARNSPLHF; CDR3 DNA: TGTGCCAGTCTCCCCAGGGCCCGAAATTCACCCCTCCACTTT
J gene: TRBJ2-3; V gene: TRBV5-1; clone size: NA; D gene: TRBD2; CDR3 protein: CASSFLAGETDTQYF; CDR3 DNA: TGCGCCAGCAGTTTTTTAGCGGGGGAGACAGATACGCAGTATTTT